Listed here are 32 T cell receptor beta chains from one sample, sequenced in a study of Graves' ophthalmopathy and Graves' hyperthyroidism. The authors amplified TCR beta CDR3 regions, and they did so from RNA transcripts for repertoire sequencing. Scientists carried out first-round RT-PCR using HTBI primers and then a second-round multiplex PCR. TCRdb passed the multiplex PCR reads through MiXCR, listing each CDR3 protein once. The data hold approximately 160,000 distinct CDR3 sequences, with around 40% observed a single time. The sequencing sample was made of peripheral blood. Every receptor here comes from a man under 40 with Graves' ophthalmopathy.

Ten or more counts support this clonotype. The chain uses TRBV11-2 and TRBJ2-5; 8 bases match TRBD2. Unmatched junction bases numbered 15, after V lost 6 bases and J lost 6 bases. The length of the CDR3 is 16 residues. Per the germline V gene, CDR1 is SGHAT and CDR2 is FQNNGV. The CDR3 region is CASSREAGTRWQTQYF. CDR3 sequence (DNA): TGTGCCAGCAGTCGAGAAGCCGGGACTAGGTGGCAGACCCAGTACTTC.

This clonotype was recorded many times. The gene calls are TRBV28 and TRBJ1-2, with D possibly TRBD1 on 5 matching bases. The CDR3 extends over 17 amino acids. Trimming removed 3 bases from V and 7 bases from J, with 24 bases in between. Germline values: CDR1 MDHEN, CDR2 SYDVKM. The chain's CDR3 is CASSLFPEAGRVSGYTF. The DNA for the CDR3 is TGTGCCAGCAGTTTGTTTCCCGAAGCTGGCAGGGTCAGTGGCTACACCTTC.

This clonotype was counted at least ten times. This rearrangement joins TRBV2 to TRBJ1-6, with D perhaps matching TRBD1 (5 bases). This CDR3 is 13 amino acids long. Germline V gene data show CDR1 as SNHLY and CDR2 as FYNNEI. The germline V and J ends were trimmed by 6 bases and 4 bases, with 7 bases remaining between them. The CDR3: CASRGTYNSPLHF. The CDR3 bases are TGTGCCAGCAGGGGGACTTATAATTCACCCCTCCACTTT.

This rearrangement joins TRBV7-2 to TRBJ2-7, with 10 bases aligning to TRBD1. The J segment lost 5 bases and the V segment lost 0 bases, leaving 4 bases of the junction unmatched. CDR1 is SGHTA and CDR2 is FQGNSA in the germline V gene. This CDR3 has 15 residues. The CDR3 sequence: CASSLAGQGLHEQYF. For the CDR3, the DNA is TGTGCCAGCAGCTTAGCGGGACAGGGGTTGCACGAGCAGTACTTC.

This clonotype showed up many times. CDR3 coding DNA: TGCAGCGGGGCGGACGGAATGAACTATGGCTACACCTTC. This codes for CSGADGMNYGYTF. This chain connects TRBV29-1 to TRBJ1-2; D call uncertain. Trimming took 7 bases from V and 2 from J, leaving 14 bases between them. The CDR3 runs to 13 residues. Germline values: CDR1 SQVTM, CDR2 ANQGSEA.

Ten or more counts support this clonotype. The genes are TRBV12-3 or TRBV12-4 and TRBJ2-5; D not certain. V lost 3 bases to trimming and J lost 4 bases, with 6 bases between them. The CDR3 has 12 residues. CDR3 residues: CASSFGGETQYF. The CDR3, as DNA: TGTGCCAGCAGTTTCGGTGGAGAGACCCAGTACTTC.

The chain joins TRBV7-2 to TRBJ2-5; 7 bases match TRBD2. Germline V gene data show CDR1 as SGHTA and CDR2 as FQGNSA. The CDR3 has 15 amino acids. V was pared by 4 bases and J by 3 bases, with 8 bases of the junction left unmatched. CDR3 loop: CASSSAGGSEETQYF. The CDR3 DNA sequence: TGTGCCAGCAGCTCCGCCGGGGGGAGTGAAGAGACCCAGTACTTC.

This clonotype was observed at least ten times. The chain employs TRBV20-1 and TRBJ2-7; 10 nucleotides agree with TRBD1. The CDR3 extends over 14 amino acids. Germline lookup yields CDR1 DFQATT and CDR2 SNEGSKA (reference sequence). V gave up 8 bases and J gave up 4 bases; unmatched junction bases: 11. DNA of the CDR3: TGCAGTTCCGCTCACCGGGACAGGGGTTACGAGCAGTACTTC. Encoded protein: CSSAHRDRGYEQYF.

V gene TRBV20-1 combines with J gene TRBJ2-2, with 14 bases fitting TRBD2. V trimming: 6 bases; J trimming: 3 bases; junction bases outside the gene matches: 3. Germline V lookup: CDR1 DFQATT, CDR2 SNEGSKA (reference sequence). This CDR3 has 15 amino acids. CDR3 amino acids: CSAEGLAGDTGELFF. For the CDR3, the DNA is TGCAGTGCAGAGGGACTAGCGGGAGACACCGGGGAGCTGTTTTTT.

This clonotype was seen repeatedly, ten times or more. The V and J genes are TRBV6-2 or TRBV6-3 and TRBJ2-7; no firm D call. The CDR3 extends over 15 amino acids. CDR1 is MNHEY, CDR2 SVGEGT, per germline. Trimming removed 0 bases at V and 6 bases at J, with 15 bases between. CDR3 residues: CASSYSRTQVGEQYF. CDR3 in DNA: TGTGCCAGCAGTTACTCCCGGACCCAAGTGGGCGAGCAGTACTTC.

The table lists this clonotype with many counts. The V gene is TRBV30, the J gene TRBJ2-5, with 7 bases lining up with TRBD2. With 3 bases clipped from V and 3 bases from J, the junction kept 1 base outside the gene matches. Germline V gene lookup returns CDR1 GTSNPN and CDR2 SVGIG (reference sequence). This CDR3 spans 12 amino acids. In DNA form, the CDR3 reads TGTGCCTGGAGCGGACTAGAAGAGACCCAGTACTTC. This encodes CAWSGLEETQYF.

The chain is built from TRBV12-3 or TRBV12-4 and TRBJ1-2; TRBD1 is a possible D gene (6 bases). The V end lost 7 bases, the J end lost 1 base, and 16 bases lay between the germline ends. CDR3 length equals 15 residues. CDR3 bases: TGTGCCAGCACCCCTCGGGGGGCCGTTAACTATGGCTACACCTTC. Residues: CASTPRGAVNYGYTF.

This clonotype was picked up a small number of times. The chain recombines TRBV6-2 or TRBV6-3 with TRBJ2-5; the D is unclear. With 2 bases removed from V and 5 bases from J, the gap between germline ends came to 9 bases. This CDR3 region has 13 residues. Per germline, CDR1 MNHEY and CDR2 SVGEGT. The CDR3 DNA reads as TGTGCCAGCAGTTACAAGACTTACGAGACCCAGTACTTC. Residues: CASSYKTYETQYF.

This clonotype was found many times. This sequence joins TRBV12-3 or TRBV12-4 and TRBJ1-1; TRBD1 matches at 7 bases. J gave up 3 bases and V 6 bases, and 10 bases lay outside the gene matches. This CDR3 has 15 residues. CDR3 loop: CASSWGTALHTEAFF. CDR3 nucleotide sequence: TGTGCCAGCAGCTGGGGGACAGCCCTCCACACTGAAGCTTTCTTT.

At least ten counts were recorded for this clonotype. The rearrangement uses TRBV27 and TRBJ2-2; D uncertain. This CDR3 contains 14 residues. The V end was cut by 1 base, the J end by 1 base, with 4 bases between. Looked up from germline, CDR1 is MNHEY and CDR2 is SMNVEV (reference sequence). CDR3 nucleotide sequence: TGTGCCAGCAGTTTATTCCAGAACACCGGGGAGCTGTTTTTT. It codes for CASSLFQNTGELFF.

This clonotype was counted many times. V is TRBV7-2 and J is TRBJ2-2; D call uncertain. Germline V gene lookup returns CDR1 SGHTA and CDR2 FQGNSA. V lost 1 base, J lost 9 bases, and 9 bases lay in between. The CDR3 consists of 13 residues. The CDR3 region is CASSLVGRRELFF. The DNA for the CDR3 is TGTGCCAGCAGCTTAGTGGGTCGCCGGGAGCTGTTTTTT.

The V and J genes are TRBV6-2 or TRBV6-3 and TRBJ2-6; D gene uncertain. The CDR3 sequence is 16 residues long. The germline V gene encodes CDR1 MNHEY and CDR2 SVGEGT. V lost 0 bases and J lost 2, with 8 bases in between. The CDR3: CASSYSRRTGANVLTF. The CDR3 DNA follows: TGTGCCAGCAGTTACTCCAGGAGAACTGGGGCCAACGTCCTGACTTTC.

In its sample, this clonotype was seen many times. This chain uses TRBV18 with TRBJ1-2; D gene uncertain. The V end was cut by 6 bases, the J end by 5 bases, with 13 bases between. The CDR3 loop spans 13 amino acids. CDR1 is KGHSH, CDR2 LQKENI, per germline. The CDR3 loop is CASSDRGGYGYTF. CDR3 DNA: TGTGCCAGCTCGGACCGGGGAGGGTATGGCTACACCTTC.

This clonotype was found many times. CDR3 region: CSVGQGNTEAFF. In DNA, the CDR3 is TGCAGCGTTGGACAGGGGAACACTGAAGCTTTCTTT. The chain combines TRBV29-1 with TRBJ1-1; 7 positions agree with TRBD1. V was clipped by 4 bases and J by 1 base; unmatched bases: 0. The germline V gene has CDR1 SQVTM and CDR2 ANQGSEA. The CDR3 extends over 12 amino acids.

V gene TRBV6-5 combines with J gene TRBJ2-5, with D perhaps being TRBD1 or TRBD2 (6 bases each). The CDR3 sequence is 16 residues long. Trimming left V 0 bases short and J 2 bases short, with 13 bases between. CDR1 MNHEY and CDR2 SVGAGI come from the germline V gene. The CDR3 protein is CASSYSRRGDQETQYF. In DNA form, the CDR3 reads TGTGCCAGCAGTTACTCGAGGAGGGGGGATCAAGAGACCCAGTACTTC.

The chain links TRBV10-1 to TRBJ1-2, with D possibly being TRBD1 (6 bases). The ends were cut back, 0 bases at V and 8 bases at J, with 13 bases in the middle. Germline V CDR1 and CDR2: WNHNN, SYGVQD (reference sequence). The CDR3 is 14 residues long. CDR3 coding DNA: TGCGCCAGCAGTGAGTCTAGGACAGATGACGGCTACACCTTC. It yields the protein CASSESRTDDGYTF.

At least ten counts were recorded for this clonotype. This chain connects TRBV27 to TRBJ1-2, with D possibly TRBD1 on 6 matching bases. Germline V gene lookup returns CDR1 MNHEY and CDR2 SMNVEV (reference sequence). Trimming removed 3 bases at V and 9 bases at J, with 14 bases between. The CDR3 sequence is 13 residues long. CDR3 sequence (DNA): TGTGCCAGCAGTTTTGCAGGGGCTGGGAGCTACACCTTC. As protein: CASSFAGAGSYTF.

In its sample, this clonotype was seen many times. V and J are TRBV6-2 or TRBV6-3 and TRBJ1-1; D is unclear. The CDR3 spans 14 residues. Germline-derived CDR1 and CDR2 are MNHEY and SVGEGT. The V and J ends lost 10 bases and 6 bases respectively, with 21 bases between them. CDR3 residues: CATSWGFSGAEAFF. CDR3 DNA: TGTGCCACCTCCTGGGGATTTAGTGGCGCTGAAGCTTTCTTT.

This clonotype was seen at least ten times. The chain joins TRBV12-3 or TRBV12-4 to TRBJ1-5, with D possibly TRBD1 on 6 matching bases. The CDR3 is 18 residues long. Trimming removed 10 bases from V and 1 base from J, with 26 bases in between. In nucleotides, the CDR3 is TGTGCCACCACCTTCGACGATACAGGGATGAGCAGCAATCAGCCCCAGCATTTT. The encoded protein is CATTFDDTGMSSNQPQHF.

This clonotype was observed at least ten times. The chain has TRBV28 and TRBJ1-1; a weak D match, TRBD1 (5 bases). The CDR3 runs to 13 residues. Germline assignment: CDR1 MDHEN and CDR2 SYDVKM. Trimming took 5 bases from V and 5 from J, leaving 12 bases between them. The CDR3 DNA reads as TGTGCCAGCAGTGTTGTCAGGGAAACTGAAGCTTTCTTT. Protein: CASSVVRETEAFF.

This clonotype was counted at least ten times. The chain carries TRBV30 and TRBJ1-1; no reliable D call. V shed 4 bases and J shed 0 bases, with 9 bases lying between them. This CDR3 is built from 13 residues. CDR1 GTSNPN and CDR2 SVGIG come from the germline V gene (reference sequence). CDR3 nucleotides: TGTGCCTGGATGGTCAGTTTGAACACTGAAGCTTTCTTT. This codes for CAWMVSLNTEAFF.

The V gene is TRBV28, the J gene TRBJ1-2; D is unresolved. Trimming removed 7 bases from V and 7 bases from J, with 19 bases in between. The germline gives CDR1 MDHEN, CDR2 SYDVKM. The CDR3 has 14 amino acids. The CDR3 sequence is CASTVSWDLPGYTF. The CDR3 DNA sequence: TGTGCCAGCACCGTTAGCTGGGATCTCCCTGGCTACACCTTC.

This clonotype showed up many times. The rearrangement joins TRBV29-1 to TRBJ1-1; no clear D gene. Germline values: CDR1 SQVTM, CDR2 ANQGSEA. The V and J ends lost 8 bases and 1 base respectively, with 11 bases between them. The CDR3 runs 12 residues. DNA for the CDR3: TGCAGCATCGGACGGGGGAACACTGAAGCTTTCTTT. Translation: CSIGRGNTEAFF.

V usage is TRBV6-1 and J usage is TRBJ1-2; 10 bases line up with TRBD1. CDR1 and CDR2 from the germline V gene are MNHNS and SASEGT. The CDR3 covers 15 residues. V was clipped by 2 bases and J by 4 bases; unmatched bases: 4. The CDR3 spells CASSETTGGVYGYTF. The CDR3 DNA reads as TGTGCCAGCAGTGAAACGACAGGGGGCGTCTATGGCTACACCTTC.

At least ten counts were recorded for this clonotype. The chain links TRBV7-2 to TRBJ2-7, with 7 bases fitting TRBD2. In germline, CDR1 is SGHTA, CDR2 FQGNSA. The CDR3 runs 14 residues. V dropped 5 bases and J dropped 4; count of bases not matched to a gene: 8. This chain's CDR3 is CASSALPGGYEQYF. CDR3 DNA: TGTGCCAGCAGCGCGCTGCCCGGGGGGTACGAGCAGTACTTC.

The J gene is TRBJ2-5, the V gene TRBV28, with TRBD1 as a possible D gene (5 bases). V was trimmed by 6 bases and J by 5 bases, leaving 13 bases between them. Germline V gene sequence: CDR1 MDHEN, CDR2 SYDVKM. The CDR3 is 13 amino acids. In DNA form, the CDR3 reads TGTGCCAGCAGCTATACAGGAGACGAGACCCAGTACTTC. As protein: CASSYTGDETQYF.

The J gene is TRBJ2-7, the V gene TRBV5-1; either TRBD1 or TRBD2 may supply D (6 bases each). Trimming pared 6 bases from V and 6 bases from J, leaving 13 bases between. This CDR3 contains 12 residues. Germline assignment: CDR1 SGHRS and CDR2 YFSETQ. The CDR3 loop is CASNLTGAEQYF. Written as DNA, the CDR3 is TGCGCCAGCAACCTTACGGGGGCCGAGCAGTACTTC.